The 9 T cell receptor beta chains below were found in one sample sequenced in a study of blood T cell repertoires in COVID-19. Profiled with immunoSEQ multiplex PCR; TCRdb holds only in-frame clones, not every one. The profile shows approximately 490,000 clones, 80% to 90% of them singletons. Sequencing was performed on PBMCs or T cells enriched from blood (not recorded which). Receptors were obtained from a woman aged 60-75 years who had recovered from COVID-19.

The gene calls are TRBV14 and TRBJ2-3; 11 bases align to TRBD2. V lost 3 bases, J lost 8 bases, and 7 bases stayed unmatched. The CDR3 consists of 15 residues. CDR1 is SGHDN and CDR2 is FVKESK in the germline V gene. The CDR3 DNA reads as TGTGCCAGCAGCCACCTACTAGCGGGGGTTGTTACGCAGTATTTT. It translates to CASSHLLAGVVTQYF.

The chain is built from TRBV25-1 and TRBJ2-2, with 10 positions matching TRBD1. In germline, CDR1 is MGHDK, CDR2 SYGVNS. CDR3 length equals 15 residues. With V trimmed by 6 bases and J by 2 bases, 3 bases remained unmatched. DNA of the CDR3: TGTGCCAGCAGGGGGGACAGGGGCAACACCGGGGAGCTGTTTTTT. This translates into CASRGDRGNTGELFF.

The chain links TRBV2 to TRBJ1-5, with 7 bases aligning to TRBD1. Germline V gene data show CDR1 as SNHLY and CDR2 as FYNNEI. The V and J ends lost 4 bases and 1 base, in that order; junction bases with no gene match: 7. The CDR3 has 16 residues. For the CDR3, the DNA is TGTGCCAGCAGTGGGATGACAGGGATCAGCAATCAGCCCCAGCATTTT. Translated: CASSGMTGISNQPQHF.

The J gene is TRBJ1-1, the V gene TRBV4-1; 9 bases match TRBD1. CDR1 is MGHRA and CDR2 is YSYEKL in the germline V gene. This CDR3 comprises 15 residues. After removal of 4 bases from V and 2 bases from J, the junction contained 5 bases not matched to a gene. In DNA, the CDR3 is TGCGCCAGCAGCCCTACAGGGGGCACTAACACTGAAGCTTTCTTT. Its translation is CASSPTGGTNTEAFF.

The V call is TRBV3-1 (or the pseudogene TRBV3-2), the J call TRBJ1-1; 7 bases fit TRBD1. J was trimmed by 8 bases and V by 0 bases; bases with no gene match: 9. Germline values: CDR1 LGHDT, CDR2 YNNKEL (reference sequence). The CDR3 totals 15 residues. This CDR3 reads CASSQDRIETGEAFF. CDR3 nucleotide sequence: TGTGCCAGCAGCCAAGATCGTATTGAGACAGGGGAAGCTTTCTTT.

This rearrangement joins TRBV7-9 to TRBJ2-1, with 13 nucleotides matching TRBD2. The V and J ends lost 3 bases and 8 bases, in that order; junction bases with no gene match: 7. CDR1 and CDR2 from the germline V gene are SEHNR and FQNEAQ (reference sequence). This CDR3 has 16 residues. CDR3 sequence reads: CASSFRTSGRKYEQFF. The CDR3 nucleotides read TGTGCCAGCAGCTTCCGGACTAGCGGGAGAAAATATGAGCAGTTCTTC.

The CDR3 DNA follows: TGTGCCAGCAGTGAAGGAACTAGCGGATTCACCGGGGAGCTGTTTTTT. This gives the protein CASSEGTSGFTGELFF. This chain links TRBV6-1 with TRBJ2-2, with 8 bases matching TRBD2. The junction had 5 bases not matched to a gene; V was cut back by 1 base and J by 4 bases. The V gene's germline CDR1 is MNHNS and CDR2 SASEGT. There are 16 residues in the CDR3.

The CDR3 reads CASSSRVRVLSSTDTQYF. The DNA of the CDR3 is TGTGCCAGCAGCTCGCGAGTGAGGGTGTTATCTAGCACAGATACGCAGTATTTT. The V gene is TRBV5-6, the J gene TRBJ2-3; TRBD2 might be the D (5 bases). This CDR3 contains 18 residues. Germline assignment: CDR1 SGHDT and CDR2 YYEEEE. The V and J ends lost 3 bases and 0 bases respectively, with 20 bases between them.

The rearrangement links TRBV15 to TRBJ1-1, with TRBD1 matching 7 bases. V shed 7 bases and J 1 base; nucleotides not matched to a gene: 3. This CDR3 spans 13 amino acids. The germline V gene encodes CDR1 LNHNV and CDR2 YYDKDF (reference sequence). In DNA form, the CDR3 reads TGTGCCACCAATAGGGGGCCGAACACTGAAGCTTTCTTT. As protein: CATNRGPNTEAFF.